This T cell receptor (beta chain) was retrieved from a study of cytomegalovirus exposure and HLA in healthy donors. The CDR3 totals 16 residues. Germline lookup yields CDR1 LNHDA and CDR2 SQIVND (reference sequence). Trimming cost V 3 bases and J 2 bases, with 14 bases left between them. With 60 Vbeta and 13 Jbeta primers, the PCR was carried out. Profiled with immunoSEQ multiplex PCR; TCRdb holds only in-frame clones, not every one. The data show under 200,000 clones, more than 70% seen once. This sequence joins TRBV19 and TRBJ1-5; maybe TRBD1 (6 bases). Sequenced: PBMCs. The TCR was taken from a man between 25 and 39 years old in good health and CMV-seronegative. CDR3 nucleotide sequence: TGTGCCAGTAGTATTGGGGGCGGGAGTGGCAATCAGCCCCAGCATTTT. This translates into CASSIGGGSGNQPQHF.